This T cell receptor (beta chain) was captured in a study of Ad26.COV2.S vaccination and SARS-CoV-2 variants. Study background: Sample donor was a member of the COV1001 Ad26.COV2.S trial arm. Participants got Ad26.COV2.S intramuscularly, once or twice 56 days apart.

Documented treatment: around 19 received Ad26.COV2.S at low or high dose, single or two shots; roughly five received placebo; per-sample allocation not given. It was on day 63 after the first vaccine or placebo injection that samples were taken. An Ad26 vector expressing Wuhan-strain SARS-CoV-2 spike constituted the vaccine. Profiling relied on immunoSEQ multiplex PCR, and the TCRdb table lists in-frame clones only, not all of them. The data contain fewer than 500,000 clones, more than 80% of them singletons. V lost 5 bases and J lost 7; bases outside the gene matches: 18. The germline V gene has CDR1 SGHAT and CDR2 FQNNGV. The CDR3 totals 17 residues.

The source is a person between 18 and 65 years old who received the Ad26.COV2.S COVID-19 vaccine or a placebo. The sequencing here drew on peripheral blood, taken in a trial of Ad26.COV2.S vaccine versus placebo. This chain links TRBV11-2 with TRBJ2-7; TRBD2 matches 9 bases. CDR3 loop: CASSPFMEIAGVREQYF. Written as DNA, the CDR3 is TGTGCCAGCAGCCCATTTATGGAAATAGCGGGAGTTCGGGAGCAGTACTTC.